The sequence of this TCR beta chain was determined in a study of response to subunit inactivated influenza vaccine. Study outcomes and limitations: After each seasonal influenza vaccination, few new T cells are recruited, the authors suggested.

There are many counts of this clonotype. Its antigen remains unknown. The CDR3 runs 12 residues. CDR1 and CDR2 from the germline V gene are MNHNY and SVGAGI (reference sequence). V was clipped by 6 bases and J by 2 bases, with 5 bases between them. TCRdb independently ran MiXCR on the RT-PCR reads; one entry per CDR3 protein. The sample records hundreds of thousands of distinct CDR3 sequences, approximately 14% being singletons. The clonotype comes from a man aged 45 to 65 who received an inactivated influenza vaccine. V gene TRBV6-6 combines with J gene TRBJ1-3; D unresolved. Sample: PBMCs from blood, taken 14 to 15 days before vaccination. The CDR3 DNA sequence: TGTGCCAGCAGCCCCGCTGGAAACACCATATATTTT. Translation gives CASSPAGNTIYF.